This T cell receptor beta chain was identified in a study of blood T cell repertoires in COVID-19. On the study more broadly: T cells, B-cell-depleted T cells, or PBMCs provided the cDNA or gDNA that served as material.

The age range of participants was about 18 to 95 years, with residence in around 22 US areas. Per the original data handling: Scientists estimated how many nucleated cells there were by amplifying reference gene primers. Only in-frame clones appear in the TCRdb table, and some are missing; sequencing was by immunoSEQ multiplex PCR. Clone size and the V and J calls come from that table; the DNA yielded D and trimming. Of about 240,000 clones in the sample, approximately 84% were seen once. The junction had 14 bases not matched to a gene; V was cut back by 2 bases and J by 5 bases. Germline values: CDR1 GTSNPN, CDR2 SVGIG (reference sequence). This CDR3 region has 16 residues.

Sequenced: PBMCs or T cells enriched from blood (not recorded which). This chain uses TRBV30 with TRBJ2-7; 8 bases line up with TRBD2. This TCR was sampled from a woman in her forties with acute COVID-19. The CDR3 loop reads CAWSSPPGLDSDEQYF. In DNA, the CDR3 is TGTGCCTGGAGTTCTCCGCCGGGACTAGACTCTGACGAGCAGTACTTC. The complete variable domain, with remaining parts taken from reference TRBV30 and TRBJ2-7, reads SQTIHQWPATLVQPVGSPLSLECTVEGTSNPNLYWYRQAAGRGLQLLFYSVGIGQISSEVPQNLSASRPQDRQFILSSKKLLLSDSGFYLCAWSSPPGLDSDEQYFGPGTRLTVT.